Detailed here is one TCR beta chain. Its antigen specificity is not known. Qualities for individual bases were not recorded, and no much larger clone is one base off. The collaborating institutions used their own protocols to collect whole blood in K2EDTA tubes. For TCRbeta analysis, collaborators shipped samples as frozen whole blood, isolated PBMCs, or DNA extracted from either of those sample types. This specimen belongs to a study of blood T cell repertoires in COVID-19 (dated by TCRdb to the early 2020s). General notes on the study: Samples from collaborators originated in the United States, Italy and Spain and spanned both the acute and convalescent phases of COVID-19. Samples came from the ongoing ImmuneRACE study (first 160 participants) plus 1,254 subjects from 6 global collaborators. The sample metadata nearly always contained a de-identified subject ID, COVID-19 status, age in years and sex. The prospective study material was composed of cDNA or gDNA derived from T cells, B-cell-depleted T cells, or PBMCs. The repertoires were released in a freely available public database meant as a resource for research on the immune response to SARS-CoV-2. Where available, HLA class I and class II types were obtained from metadata supplied by the sample provider rather than from assay-based typing. The dataset comprised deeply sampled blood TCRbeta repertoires from subjects exposed to, actively infected with, or recovered from COVID-19. Study-level results and caveats: Clinical and demographic metadata were provided uncurated, with the amount varying by source and participant.

The junction shows trimming of 4 bases on V and 1 base on J, plus 7 bases between the germline ends. The germline V gene encodes CDR1 SNHLY and CDR2 FYNNEI. Measured from the cysteine to the phenylalanine, the CDR3 is 13 residues long. Just the 39-base CDR3 DNA is kept, in frame starting at base 1. TCRbeta CDR3 regions were amplified from genomic DNA using the immunoSEQ Assay, a bias-controlled multiplex PCR. The original pipeline was this. The number of nucleated cells in each sample was estimated from the amplification of reference gene primers within the assay. To quantify the absolute abundance of each unique TCRbeta CDR3 rearrangement, sequence reads were collapsed and filtered. Productive Simpson clonality was computed per sample as the square root of Simpson's diversity index over productive rearrangements. Entries here come from immuneACCESS through TCRdb and include only in-frame sequences with V and J called. Some clones fail to appear in such tables; in the studies checked, an unresolved V gene covers under half of the shortfall, and the cause of the remainder is unknown. V and J calls plus clone size are reproduced from that table; the DNA served to infer D and trimming. For this sample the table gives under 170,000 clones, of which approximately 90% were detected only once. Jointly, the top ten make up less than 4.5% of the sample.

This sequence originates from a woman aged 55-69 years with active or convalescent COVID-19. The chain links TRBV2 with TRBJ1-1; the D gene is not confidently resolved. Sequencing used peripheral blood. The CDR3 protein is CASSGLGNTEAFF. The nucleotides read TGTGCCAGCAGTGGACTCGGGAACACTGAAGCTTTCTTT.